This TCR beta chain derives from a study of breast tumors, draining lymph nodes, adjacent tissues. Trimming removed 3 bases from V and 6 bases from J, with 15 bases in between. The V gene's germline CDR1 is MDHEN and CDR2 SYDVKM. There are 15 residues in the CDR3. On this clonotype: The antigen is unknown. A much bigger clone sits one base away, suggesting this may be a read error.

Samples came from axillary lymph nodes draining the breast cancer. Study conclusions and caveats: Data fit most tumor T cells coming from lymph node, expanding in tumor. Tumor repertoires ranked between lymph nodes and nontumor tissue in diversity, with V and J gene preferences.

TCRdb fed the multiplex PCR reads into MiXCR, producing one record per CDR3 protein. The sample includes around 230,000 distinct CDR3 sequences, approximately 29% of them seen just once. The chain uses TRBV28 and TRBJ1-5; D ambiguous. This receptor was obtained from a female donor with breast cancer. Some clones in this sample may be carry-over from other donors' samples. Specimen: axillary lymph node tissue. DNA for the CDR3: TGTGCCAGCAGTTTTGCGGGAGGTCGCAGTCAGCCCCAGCATTTT. It encodes CASSFAGGRSQPQHF.